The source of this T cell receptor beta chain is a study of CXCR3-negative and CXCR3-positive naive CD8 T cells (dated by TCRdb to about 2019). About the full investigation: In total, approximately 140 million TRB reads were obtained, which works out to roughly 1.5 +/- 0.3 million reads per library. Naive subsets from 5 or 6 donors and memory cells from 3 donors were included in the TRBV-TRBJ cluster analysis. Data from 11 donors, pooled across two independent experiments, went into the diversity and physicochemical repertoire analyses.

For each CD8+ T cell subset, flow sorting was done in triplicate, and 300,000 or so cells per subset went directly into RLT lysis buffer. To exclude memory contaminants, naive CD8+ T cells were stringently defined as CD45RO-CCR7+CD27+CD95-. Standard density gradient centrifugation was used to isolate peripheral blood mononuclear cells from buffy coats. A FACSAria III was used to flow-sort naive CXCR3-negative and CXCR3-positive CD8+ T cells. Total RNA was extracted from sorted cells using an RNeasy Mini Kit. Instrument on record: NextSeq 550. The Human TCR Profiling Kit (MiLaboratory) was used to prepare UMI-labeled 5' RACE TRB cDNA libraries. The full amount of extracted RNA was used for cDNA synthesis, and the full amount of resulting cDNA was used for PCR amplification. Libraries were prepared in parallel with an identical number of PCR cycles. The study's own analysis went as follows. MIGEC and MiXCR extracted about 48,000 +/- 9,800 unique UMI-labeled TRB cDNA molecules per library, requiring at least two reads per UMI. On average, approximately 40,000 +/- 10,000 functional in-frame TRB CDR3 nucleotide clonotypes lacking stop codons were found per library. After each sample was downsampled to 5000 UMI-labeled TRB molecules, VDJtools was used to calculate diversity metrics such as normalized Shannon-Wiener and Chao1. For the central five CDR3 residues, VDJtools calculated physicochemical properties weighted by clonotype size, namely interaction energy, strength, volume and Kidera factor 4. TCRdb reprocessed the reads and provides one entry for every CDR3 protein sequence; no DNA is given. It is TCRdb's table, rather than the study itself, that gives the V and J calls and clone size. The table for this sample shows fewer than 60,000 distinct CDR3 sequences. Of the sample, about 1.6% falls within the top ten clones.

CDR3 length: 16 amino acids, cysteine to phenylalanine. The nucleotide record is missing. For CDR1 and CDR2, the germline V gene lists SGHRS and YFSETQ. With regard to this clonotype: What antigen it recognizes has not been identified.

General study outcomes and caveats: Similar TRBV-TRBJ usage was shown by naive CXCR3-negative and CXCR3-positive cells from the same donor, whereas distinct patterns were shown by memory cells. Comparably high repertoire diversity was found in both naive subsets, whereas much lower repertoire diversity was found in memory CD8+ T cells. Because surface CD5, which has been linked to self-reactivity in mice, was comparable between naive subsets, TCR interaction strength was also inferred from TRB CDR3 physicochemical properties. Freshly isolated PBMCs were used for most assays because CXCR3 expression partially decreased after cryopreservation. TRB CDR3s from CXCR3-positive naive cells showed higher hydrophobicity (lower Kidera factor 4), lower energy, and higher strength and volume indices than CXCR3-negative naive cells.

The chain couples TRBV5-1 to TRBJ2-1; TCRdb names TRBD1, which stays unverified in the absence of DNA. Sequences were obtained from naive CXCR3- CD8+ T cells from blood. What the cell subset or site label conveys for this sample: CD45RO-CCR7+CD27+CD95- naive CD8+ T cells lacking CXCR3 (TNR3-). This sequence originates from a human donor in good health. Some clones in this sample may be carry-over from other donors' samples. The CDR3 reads CASSLGVWRLNNEQFF.